These T cell receptor beta chains were read from a single sample in a study of glioma-infiltrating T cells. TCRdb itself ran the multiplex PCR reads through MiXCR, one entry per CDR3 protein. Among tens of thousands of distinct CDR3 sequences listed, about 25% were seen once. The sample comprised glioma tissue, nonneoplastic brain tissue, or PBMCs (not recorded which). The receptor source for this set is a human donor with low-grade glioma or glioblastoma, undergoing nonglioma brain surgery, or in good health (not recorded which). The CDR3 runs from the conserved cysteine through the conserved F or W. D genes are given only for firm matches. Clone size is given for some rows only: seen once, a few or many times, or a class if the clone is expanded.

CDR3aa: CASSNRRDNYEQYF
CDR3nt: TGTGCCAGCAGCAATCGCCGGGACAACTACGAGCAGTACTTC
j_gene: TRBJ2-7
d_gene: NA
abundance: few
v_gene: TRBV7-8

CDR3aa: CASSDGLRTDTQYF
CDR3nt: TGTGCCAGCAGTGACGGCCTCCGCACAGATACGCAGTATTTT
j_gene: TRBJ2-3
d_gene: NA
abundance: many
v_gene: TRBV2

CDR3aa: CASKLPGNTEAFF
CDR3nt: TGCGCCAGCAAACTTCCTGGGAACACTGAAGCTTTCTTT
j_gene: TRBJ1-1
d_gene: NA
abundance: many
v_gene: TRBV10-2

CDR3aa: CASSARTGRGNQPQHF
CDR3nt: TGTGCCAGCAGTGCCAGGACAGGGAGAGGCAATCAGCCCCAGCATTTT
j_gene: TRBJ1-5
d_gene: TRBD1
abundance: many
v_gene: TRBV6-1

CDR3aa: CASRGTEIYEQYF
CDR3nt: TGTGCCAGCCGCGGGACAGAGATCTACGAGCAGTACTTC
j_gene: TRBJ2-7
d_gene: NA
abundance: many
v_gene: TRBV12-3/TRBV12-4

CDR3aa: CATSLGGHGTDTQYF
CDR3nt: TGTGCCACCAGTTTAGGGGGGCACGGCACAGATACGCAGTATTTT
j_gene: TRBJ2-3
d_gene: NA
abundance: many
v_gene: TRBV24-1

CDR3aa: CASSPPMGTSSYNEQFF
CDR3nt: TGTGCCAGCTCACCACCGATGGGGACTTCCTCCTACAATGAGCAGTTCTTC
j_gene: TRBJ2-1
d_gene: NA
abundance: many
v_gene: TRBV18

CDR3aa: CASSLKLLRETEAFF
CDR3nt: TGTGCCAGCAGTTTAAAGTTACTCAGGGAGACTGAAGCTTTCTTT
j_gene: TRBJ1-1
d_gene: NA
abundance: few
v_gene: TRBV12-3/TRBV12-4

CDR3aa: CASSPGPTGEAFF
CDR3nt: TGTGCCAGCAGCCCTGGGCCAACCGGTGAAGCTTTCTTT
j_gene: TRBJ1-1
d_gene: NA
abundance: NA
v_gene: TRBV11-2

CDR3aa: CSVGMLYTF
CDR3nt: TGCAGCGTCGGAATGCTCTACACCTTC
j_gene: TRBJ1-2
d_gene: NA
abundance: many
v_gene: TRBV29-1

CDR3aa: CASSEVVGNEQFF
CDR3nt: TGTGCCAGCAGTGAGGTTGTCGGCAATGAGCAGTTCTTC
j_gene: TRBJ2-1
d_gene: NA
abundance: many
v_gene: TRBV2

CDR3aa: CASSPNREETQYF
CDR3nt: TGTGCCAGCAGCCCTAACAGGGAAGAGACCCAGTACTTC
j_gene: TRBJ2-5
d_gene: NA
abundance: many
v_gene: TRBV4-2

CDR3aa: CSVGQGNYGYTF
CDR3nt: TGCAGCGTGGGACAGGGTAACTATGGCTACACCTTC
j_gene: TRBJ1-2
d_gene: TRBD1
abundance: many
v_gene: TRBV29-1

CDR3aa: CASRQYRTEAFF
CDR3nt: TGTGCCAGCCGACAGTATCGGACTGAAGCTTTCTTT
j_gene: TRBJ1-1
d_gene: NA
abundance: many
v_gene: TRBV2

CDR3aa: CASSPLGDDARKYF
CDR3nt: TGTGCCAGCAGCCCGCTCGGGGATGACGCCCGAAAATATTTT
j_gene: TRBJ2-3
d_gene: NA
abundance: many
v_gene: TRBV7-2

CDR3aa: CASSSPGLSYNEQFF
CDR3nt: TGTGCCAGCAGTTCACCGGGACTTTCCTACAATGAGCAGTTCTTC
j_gene: TRBJ2-1
d_gene: NA
abundance: NA
v_gene: TRBV12-3/TRBV12-4

CDR3aa: CASSPAGERRANEQFF
CDR3nt: TGTGCCAGCAGCCCGGCGGGGGAGAGAAGGGCCAATGAGCAGTTCTTC
j_gene: TRBJ2-1
d_gene: TRBD2
abundance: few
v_gene: TRBV3-1

CDR3aa: CASSQGRRSYNEQFF
CDR3nt: TGTGCCAGCAGCCAGGGAAGACGGAGCTACAATGAGCAGTTCTTC
j_gene: TRBJ2-1
d_gene: NA
abundance: NA
v_gene: TRBV14

CDR3aa: CASSPSQNNSPLHF
CDR3nt: TGTGCCAGCTCACCGTCGCAGAATAATTCACCCCTCCACTTT
j_gene: TRBJ1-6
d_gene: NA
abundance: few
v_gene: TRBV18

CDR3aa: CSAGRGGTIYF
CDR3nt: TGCAGTGCAGGGAGGGGAGGCACCATATATTTT
j_gene: TRBJ1-3
d_gene: NA
abundance: NA
v_gene: TRBV20-1

CDR3aa: CASGVPGLTFTDTQYF
CDR3nt: TGCGCCAGCGGAGTGCCGGGACTAACCTTCACAGATACGCAGTATTTT
j_gene: TRBJ2-3
d_gene: TRBD2
abundance: many
v_gene: TRBV10-2

CDR3aa: CASSEGGEYGYTF
CDR3nt: TGCGCCAGCAGTGAAGGGGGCGAATATGGCTACACCTTC
j_gene: TRBJ1-2
d_gene: TRBD1
abundance: NA
v_gene: TRBV10-2

CDR3aa: CSARRSGEQYF
CDR3nt: TGCAGTGCTAGACGGTCGGGCGAGCAGTACTTC
j_gene: TRBJ2-7
d_gene: NA
abundance: many
v_gene: TRBV20-1

CDR3aa: CASRALYEQYF
CDR3nt: TGTGCCAGCAGAGCCCTTTACGAGCAGTACTTC
j_gene: TRBJ2-7
d_gene: NA
abundance: many
v_gene: TRBV6-1